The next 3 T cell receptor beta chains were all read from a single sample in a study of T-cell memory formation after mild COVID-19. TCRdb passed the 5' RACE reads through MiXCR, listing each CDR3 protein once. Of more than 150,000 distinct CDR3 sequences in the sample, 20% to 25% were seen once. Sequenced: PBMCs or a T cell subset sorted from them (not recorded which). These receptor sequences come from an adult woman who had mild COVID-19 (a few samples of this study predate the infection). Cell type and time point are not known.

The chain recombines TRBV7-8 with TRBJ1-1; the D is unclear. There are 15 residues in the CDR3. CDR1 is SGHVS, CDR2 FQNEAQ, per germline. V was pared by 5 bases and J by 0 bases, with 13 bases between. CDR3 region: CASSDLIQMNTEAFF. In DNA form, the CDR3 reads TGTGCCAGCAGCGACCTTATCCAGATGAACACTGAAGCTTTCTTT.

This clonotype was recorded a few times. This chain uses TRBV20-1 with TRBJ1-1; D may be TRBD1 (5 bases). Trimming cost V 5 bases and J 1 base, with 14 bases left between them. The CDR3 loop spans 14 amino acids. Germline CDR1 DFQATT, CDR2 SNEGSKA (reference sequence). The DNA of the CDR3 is TGCAGTGCTCCTCCCTACAGGTGGAACACTGAAGCTTTCTTT. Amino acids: CSAPPYRWNTEAFF.

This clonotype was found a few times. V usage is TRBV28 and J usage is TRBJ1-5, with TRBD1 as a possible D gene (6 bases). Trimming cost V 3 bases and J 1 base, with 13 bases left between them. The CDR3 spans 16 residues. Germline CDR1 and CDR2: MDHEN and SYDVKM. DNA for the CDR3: TGTGCCAGCAGTTTCACCGGGACATTGAGCAATCAGCCCCAGCATTTT. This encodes CASSFTGTLSNQPQHF.